The rows below give T cell receptor beta chains drawn from one sample of a study of cytotoxic CD8 clonotypes in ibrutinib-treated CLL. Produced via immunoSEQ multiplex PCR; TCRdb's table is partial and in-frame only. Altogether 200,000 to 250,000 clones are present, 79% being singletons, with the ten largest covering roughly 11%. Sequencing used PBMCs, obtained after 12 months of ibrutinib treatment. The receptors were sampled from a human donor with chronic lymphocytic leukemia. CDR3s include the opening cysteine and the closing phenylalanine or tryptophan. The D gene is left open where the match is weak. Clone size is shown for a subset of rows, as once, few, many or a class of expanded clone.

J gene | clone size | V gene | D gene | CDR3 protein | CDR3 DNA
TRBJ1-4 | - | TRBV4-1 | - | CASSSVLREKLFF | TGCGCCAGCAGTTCCGTACTTCGTGAAAAACTGTTTTTT
TRBJ2-7 | few | TRBV12-5 | - | CASGLGWEQYF | TGTGCTAGTGGTTTGGGGTGGGAGCAGTACTTC
TRBJ1-2 | - | TRBV7-9 | - | CASSFGEGGYTF | TGTGCCAGCAGTTTTGGGGAGGGCGGCTACACCTTC
TRBJ2-7 | - | TRBV5-4 | TRBD1 | CASSFPRDRGPGEQYF | TGTGCCAGCAGCTTCCCCCGGGACAGGGGGCCCGGCGAGCAGTACTTC
TRBJ2-7 | - | TRBV2 | - | CASRGRASYEQYF | TGTGCCAGCAGGGGCAGGGCCTCCTACGAGCAGTACTTC
TRBJ1-4 | - | TRBV28 | TRBD1 | CASTLIQGQGVGKLFF | TGTGCCAGCACCCTTATCCAGGGACAGGGGGTGGGGAAACTGTTTTTT
TRBJ2-7 | - | TRBV28 | - | CASRTGAGSYEQYF | TGTGCCTCTCGTACCGGGGCAGGTTCCTACGAGCAGTACTTC
TRBJ1-3 | - | TRBV11-2 | - | CASSQGSTSGNTIYF | TGTGCCAGCAGCCAGGGCTCAACCTCTGGAAACACCATATATTTT
TRBJ2-4 | - | TRBV25-1 | - | CASSDTRGAKNIQYF | TGTGCCAGCAGTGATACGAGGGGAGCCAAAAACATTCAGTACTTC
TRBJ2-3 | once | TRBV5-1 | - | CASSLAWGAGTDTQYF | TGCGCCAGCAGCTTGGCCTGGGGGGCGGGCACAGATACGCAGTATTTT
TRBJ2-2 | - | TRBV14 | TRBD1 | CASSQGAGGNTGELFF | TGTGCCAGCAGCCAGGGTGCAGGGGGCAACACCGGGGAGCTGTTTTTT
TRBJ2-1 | - | TRBV9 | - | CASSPEGGRNEQFF | TGTGCCAGCAGCCCCGAAGGGGGGCGCAATGAGCAGTTCTTC
TRBJ2-7 | - | TRBV15 | - | CATSRETGYKGEQYF | TGTGCCACCAGCAGGGAAACAGGGTATAAAGGCGAGCAGTACTTC
TRBJ2-1 | - | TRBV7-9 | TRBD2 | CASSFSPGLAGLNEQFF | TGTGCCAGCAGCTTCTCGCCTGGACTAGCGGGATTGAATGAGCAGTTCTTC
TRBJ2-5 | - | TRBV10-3 | - | CAISEAEQETQYF | TGTGCCATCAGTGAGGCAGAACAAGAGACCCAGTACTTC
TRBJ2-1 | - | TRBV19 | - | CASSGPSRNEQFF | TGTGCCAGTAGTGGCCCCAGTAGGAATGAGCAGTTCTTC
TRBJ1-5 | - | TRBV6-1 | - | CASSELGTQPQHF | TGTGCCAGCAGTGAATTGGGTACCCAGCCCCAGCATTTT
TRBJ1-1 | - | TRBV4-1 | TRBD1 | CASSRDRANTEAFF | TGCGCCAGCAGCCGGGACAGAGCGAACACTGAAGCTTTCTTT
TRBJ2-1 | - | TRBV2 | TRBD2 | CASRISGPPGEQFF | TGTGCCAGCAGGATTAGCGGGCCTCCGGGTGAGCAGTTCTTC
TRBJ2-7 | - | TRBV10-2 | - | CASSFGGYAFDEQYF | TGCGCCAGCAGCTTTGGCGGCTACGCTTTCGACGAGCAGTACTTC
TRBJ2-2 | - | TRBV6-1 | TRBD1 | CASRNRQGNTGELFF | TGTGCCAGCAGGAACAGACAGGGGAACACCGGGGAGCTGTTTTTT
TRBJ1-4 | - | TRBV2 | - | CASSTTGMGRELFF | TGTGCCAGCAGTACTACAGGGATGGGTCGGGAACTGTTTTTT
TRBJ1-1 | - | TRBV5-6 | - | CASSLGGTSGRWNTEAFF | TGTGCCAGCAGCTTAGGAGGTACTTCGGGACGGTGGAACACTGAAGCTTTCTTT
TRBJ1-1 | - | TRBV5-3 | - | CARSLARRQRNTEAFF | TGTGCCAGAAGCTTGGCTCGCCGTCAGAGAAACACTGAAGCTTTCTTT
TRBJ2-1 | - | TRBV5-4 | TRBD2 | CASSLELAVNEQFF | TGTGCCAGCAGCTTGGAACTAGCGGTCAATGAGCAGTTCTTC
TRBJ2-7 | - | TRBV5-8 | - | CASSSRLRSESYEQYF | TGTGCCAGCAGCTCCCGATTGAGGTCCGAGTCCTACGAGCAGTACTTC
TRBJ2-1 | once | TRBV27 | TRBD1 | CASSPKGQALRNEQFF | TGTGCCAGCAGTCCCAAAGGACAGGCCCTGAGGAATGAGCAGTTCTTC
TRBJ2-7 | - | TRBV7-6 | TRBD2 | CASSFLAGGNEQYF | TGTGCCAGCAGCTTCCTAGCGGGAGGGAACGAGCAGTACTTC
TRBJ2-7 | - | TRBV5-1 | - | CASSVQGSYEQYF | TGCGCCAGCAGCGTACAGGGTAGCTACGAGCAGTACTTC
TRBJ2-5 | - | TRBV28 | TRBD2 | CASSLGGRGETQYF | TGTGCCAGCAGTTTAGGCGGGAGGGGGGAGACCCAGTACTTC
TRBJ1-1 | - | TRBV7-2 | - | CASSRRWNTEAFF | TGTGCCAGCAGCCGGAGGTGGAACACTGAAGCTTTCTTT
TRBJ1-2 | - | TRBV14 | TRBD1 | CASSQDLAGGIYGYTF | TGTGCCAGCAGCCAAGATCTGGCAGGGGGTATCTATGGCTACACCTTC
TRBJ2-5 | - | TRBV6-1 | TRBD2 | CASTALTSGQETQYF | TGTGCCAGCACTGCCCTCACTAGCGGCCAAGAGACCCAGTACTTC
TRBJ2-3 | - | TRBV6-1 | TRBD2 | CAGTGGLADTQYF | TGTGCCGGAACGGGGGGTCTTGCAGATACGCAGTATTTT
TRBJ2-1 | - | TRBV11-2 | - | CASSLSRDPIGDEQFF | TGTGCCAGCAGCTTAAGTCGGGACCCCATCGGCGATGAGCAGTTCTTC
TRBJ2-7 | - | TRBV6-1 | TRBD1 | CASRTRQGVSYEQYF | TGTGCCAGCAGGACCCGGCAGGGGGTCTCCTACGAGCAGTACTTC
TRBJ2-2 | many | TRBV18 | - | CASSDTGELFF | TGTGCCAGCTCAGACACCGGGGAGCTGTTTTTT
TRBJ2-1 | - | TRBV10-3 | TRBD1 | CATLGTGGVDEQFF | TGTGCCACCCTCGGGACAGGGGGAGTCGATGAGCAGTTCTTC
TRBJ2-4 | - | TRBV13 | - | CASSHTALGGNIQYF | TGTGCCAGCAGCCACACGGCTCTTGGGGGGAACATTCAGTACTTC
TRBJ2-3 | - | TRBV5-4 | - | CASSSIDSRTDTQYF | TGTGCCAGCAGCTCCATTGACTCCCGCACAGATACGCAGTATTTT
TRBJ2-7 | - | TRBV5-1 | TRBD2 | CASSFGGGHLGPPYEQYF | TGCGCCAGCAGCTTCGGGGGAGGGCATCTAGGGCCCCCCTACGAGCAGTACTTC
TRBJ2-7 | - | TRBV18 | - | CASSPPGGYEQYF | TGTGCCAGCTCACCCCCTGGAGGTTACGAGCAGTACTTC
TRBJ2-4 | - | TRBV4-2 | - | CASSQASTDRNIQYF | TGTGCCAGCAGCCAAGCTTCGACGGACAGAAACATTCAGTACTTC
TRBJ1-2 | - | TRBV19 | - | CASNVEGQGANYGYTF | TGTGCCAGTAATGTGGAAGGGCAGGGCGCTAACTATGGCTACACCTTC
TRBJ2-7 | many | TRBV5-5 | - | CASSFGASYEQYF | TGTGCCAGCAGCTTTGGTGCCTCCTACGAGCAGTACTTC
TRBJ1-2 | once | TRBV27 | TRBD1 | CASSFSGQGSYTF | TGTGCCAGCAGTTTCTCGGGACAGGGGAGCTACACCTTC
TRBJ2-3 | - | TRBV13 | TRBD1 | CASSLPTGSPYF | TGTGCCAGCAGCTTACCGACAGGGTCACCGTATTTT
TRBJ1-4 | once | TRBV9 | - | CASSTGGTAYEKLFF | TGTGCCAGCAGCACGGGGGGGACGGCATATGAAAAACTGTTTTTT
TRBJ2-1 | - | TRBV14 | - | CASSQGVRGSSYNEQFF | TGTGCCAGCAGCCAAGGGGTACGGGGGAGCTCCTACAATGAGCAGTTCTTC
TRBJ1-1 | - | TRBV19 | - | CASSIGGQFSPEAFF | TGTGCCAGTAGTATTGGAGGACAGTTTTCTCCTGAAGCTTTCTTT
TRBJ1-6 | - | TRBV4-2 | - | CASSPPEGGRWSPLHF | TGTGCCAGCAGCCCCCCCGAGGGGGGCCGGTGGTCACCCCTCCACTTT
TRBJ1-2 | few | TRBV6-5 | - | CASSYRQASGYTF | TGTGCCAGCAGTTACAGGCAGGCTAGTGGCTACACCTTC
TRBJ2-1 | - | TRBV2 | TRBD1 | CARRSGQGDNEQFF | TGTGCCAGAAGATCGGGACAGGGGGACAATGAGCAGTTCTTC
TRBJ1-4 | - | TRBV5-1 | - | CASSVEGGSEKLFF | TGCGCCAGCAGCGTGGAAGGGGGAAGTGAAAAACTGTTTTTT
TRBJ2-1 | - | TRBV10-3 | TRBD2 | CAISESLTSGLNEQFF | TGTGCCATCAGTGAGTCGCTGACTAGCGGGTTAAATGAGCAGTTCTTC
TRBJ1-2 | - | TRBV27 | TRBD1 | CASSFFTGVHYGYTF | TGTGCCAGCAGTTTCTTCACAGGGGTCCACTATGGCTACACCTTC
TRBJ1-3 | few | TRBV29-1 | - | CSVERGDGGFSGNTIYF | TGCAGCGTTGAAAGGGGGGACGGAGGGTTCTCTGGAAACACCATATATTTT